This is a list of T cell receptor beta chains from one sample in a study of shared clonotypes between healthy human individuals. The protocol was immunoSEQ multiplex PCR, while the TCRdb copy is restricted to in-frame clones and leaves out a portion. The sample shows about 2.3 million clones, just under 95% of them seen only once. Input material: naive CD4+ T cells from PBMCs. The receptors stem from a man younger than 30 in good health. Some clones in this sample may be carry-over from other donors' samples. Both conserved end residues are part of each CDR3.

TRBV5-4	CASSSPTAPDTQYF
TRBV2	CASSERGISLETQYF
TRBV29-1	CSGGVKNTEAFF
TRBV6-6	CASSFGQGTYEQYF
TRBV4-2	CASSLDRNTEAFF
TRBV2	CASSEVQGKGSPQHF
TRBV2	CASSGHAGGVGETQYF
TRBV21-1	CASSKDSSGANVLTF
TRBV30	CAWSGTSGRLAYEQYF
TRBV28	CASSLWGTANTEAFF
TRBV7-2	CASSFRGGNTEAFF
TRBV6-1	CASTGSSYNEQFF
TRBV5-1	CASSPRQGGTDTQYF
TRBV4-1	CASSQDTRSYSYEQYF
TRBV6-1	CASGSYPERQPQHF
TRBV10-3	CAISPDRAREQYF
TRBV29-1	CSVGQGSYEQYF
TRBV6-1	CASSDPDRGLNEQFF
TRBV18	CASSYTGGTEAFF
TRBV4-1	CASTDRGRNPNEKLFF
TRBV18	CASSPLRGTTEAFF
TRBV6-5	CAKRDTQYF
TRBV19	CASSNRPTVATEAFF
TRBV11-3	CASSPGLSEQFF
TRBV9	CASSALGGVPEAFF
TRBV1	CTSGGPNYGYTF
TRBV27	CASSLSTRGRGYTF
TRBV7-3	CASSLLAGVNEQFF
TRBV30	CAWKTQGGSSYNSPLHF
TRBV10-2	CASSESGGPLGYTF
TRBV5-1	CASSTTGGDGETQYF
TRBV28	CASSQPQKDYGYTF
TRBV27	CASSFRQNPYGYTF
TRBV2	CASSNFGGNQPQHF
TRBV13	CASSLSRLLNTEAFF
TRBV7-2	CASSAAPQARLYEQFF
TRBV5-1	CASSLTTSYNEQFF
TRBV5-6	CASSLKPGFEGGNYGYTF
TRBV10-3	CAISGLTGTIYEQYF